Reported below is one TCR beta chain. Its antigen is unknown. The study based diagnoses on clinical symptoms, serum thyroxine and TRAb, thyroid ultrasound and orbital computed tomography. This entry belongs to a study of T cells in Graves' hyperthyroidism and ophthalmopathy. The study's findings and limits: Most expanded thyroid clonotypes above 0.001 also appeared in blood.

The CDR3 has 15 amino acids. V gave up 8 bases and J gave up 1 base; unmatched junction bases: 7. Germline CDR1 reads DFQATT; CDR2 reads SNEGSKA (reference sequence). Researchers took RNA transcripts and amplified the TCR beta CDR3 regions from them. The HTBI primer set drove a first-round RT-PCR of the TCR CDR3. Using its own MiXCR run on the multiplex PCR reads, TCRdb lists one record per CDR3 protein. The sample has a few hundred thousand distinct CDR3 sequences; approximately 15% are singletons. The gene calls are TRBV20-1 and TRBJ2-1, with TRBD1 matching 11 bases. The receptor was derived from a woman aged 40 to 50 with Graves' ophthalmopathy. The sequenced sample was blood. This CDR3 reads CSFLGDRGSYNEQFF. The CDR3 DNA follows: TGCAGTTTCCTCGGGGACAGGGGGTCCTACAATGAGCAGTTCTTC.